One and the same sample provided the 10 T cell receptor beta chains below, sequenced in a study of T cells in Graves' hyperthyroidism and ophthalmopathy. The investigators amplified TCR beta CDR3 regions from RNA transcripts. The TCR CDR3 first-round RT-PCR relied on the HTBI primer set. Each CDR3 protein is one row after TCRdb ran MiXCR on the multiplex PCR reads. The table has hundreds of thousands of distinct CDR3 sequences, 13% to 15% seen once. Sequencing input: blood. These receptor sequences come from a woman in her forties or fifties with Graves' ophthalmopathy.

There are a few counts of this clonotype. This sequence may be a read error, since a much larger clone differs from it by one base. The chain has TRBV12-3 or TRBV12-4 and TRBJ1-2, with D unclear. The CDR3 has 16 amino acids. V shed 5 bases and J shed 3 bases, with 19 bases lying between them. CDR3 in DNA: TGTGCCAGCAGTGAAGAATCGGGCCGAGTCGACTATGGCTACACCTTC. It translates to CASSEESGRVDYGYTF.

At least ten counts were recorded for this clonotype. V gene TRBV12-3 or TRBV12-4 combines with J gene TRBJ2-3; the match to TRBD2 covers 9 bases. V trimming: 5 bases; J trimming: 2 bases; junction bases outside the gene matches: 8. This CDR3 comprises 16 residues. The CDR3 is CASSLYSGSLTDTQYF. CDR3 nucleotides: TGTGCCAGCAGTCTATATAGCGGGAGTCTCACAGATACGCAGTATTTT.

This clonotype came up many times. J is TRBJ2-7 and V is TRBV20-1, with 14 bases lining up with TRBD2. Germline trimming cut 2 bases from V and 7 bases from J; bases unmatched to any gene: 19. The CDR3 has 19 amino acids. Germline V gives CDR1 DFQATT, CDR2 SNEGSKA (reference sequence). CDR3 amino acids: CSARTPQGTSGSSVLEQYF. As DNA, the CDR3 is TGCAGTGCTAGAACCCCCCAGGGGACTAGCGGGAGTTCTGTCTTAGAGCAGTACTTC.

The V call is TRBV12-5, the J call TRBJ2-3, with D perhaps TRBD2 (5 bases). V was pared by 9 bases and J by 8 bases, with 12 bases between. The CDR3 has 11 residues. Germline V gene data show CDR1 as LGHNT and CDR2 as FRNRAP. CDR3: CARFGSRTQYF. CDR3 DNA: TGTGCTAGGTTTGGGAGCCGTACGCAGTATTTT.

A remark on this clonotype: A read error may explain this, as a much larger clone is one base away. The chain joins TRBV5-1 to TRBJ1-1; possible D gene TRBD1, 6 bases. Per germline, CDR1 SGHRS and CDR2 YFSETQ. CDR3 length equals 14 residues. The CDR3 spells CASSPLRGRPDASF. The CDR3 nucleotides are TGCGCCAGCAGCCCACTCCGGGGGCGCCCTGACGCTTCCTTT.

This clonotype came up many times. The chain recombines TRBV7-6 with TRBJ1-1, with D unclear. V was cut by 2 bases and J by 6 bases, with 10 bases left in between. Per the germline V gene, CDR1 is SGHVS and CDR2 is FNYEAQ. This CDR3 comprises 13 residues. The CDR3: CASSLTRTAEAFF. The CDR3 DNA reads TGTGCCAGCAGCTTAACTCGGACGGCTGAAGCTTTCTTT.

This clonotype was recorded many times. The junction and the germline gene differ at one end; a read error may be behind it. The CDR3 nucleotides are TGCAGTGCTAGTGAAGACGAAGAGATCCAGTACTTC. Protein sequence: CSASEDEEIQYF. V gene TRBV20-1 combines with J gene TRBJ2-5, with D unclear. The CDR3 runs to 12 residues. The germline V gene encodes CDR1 DFQATT and CDR2 SNEGSKA (reference sequence).

V gene TRBV12-3 or TRBV12-4 combines with J gene TRBJ2-1; D perhaps matches TRBD2 (6 bases). V was pared by 8 bases and J by 3 bases, with 11 bases between. The CDR3 has 13 residues. DNA for the CDR3: TGTGCCAGCCGGGACTCAGACTACAATGAGCAGTTCTTC. Residues: CASRDSDYNEQFF.

This clonotype was seen only a few times. The chain carries TRBV6-1 and TRBJ1-2; D is ambiguous. The CDR3 consists of 15 residues. V was cut by 6 bases and J by 1 base, with 15 bases left in between. Germline CDR1 reads MNHNS; CDR2 reads SASEGT. The CDR3: CASREEGNGNYGYTF. The CDR3 nucleotides are TGTGCCAGCAGGGAGGAGGGTAACGGTAACTATGGCTACACCTTC.

Notes on this clonotype: Being one base from a much bigger clone, this may be a read error. This chain joins TRBV25-1 and TRBJ2-7, with 12 bases that match TRBD2. The CDR3 is 13 residues long. Looked up from germline, CDR1 is MGHDK and CDR2 is SYGVNS. With V trimmed by 4 bases and J by 6 bases, 1 base remained unmatched. This CDR3 is CASSALAGGEQYF. CDR3 bases: TGTGCCAGCAGTGCACTAGCGGGAGGCGAGCAGTACTTC.